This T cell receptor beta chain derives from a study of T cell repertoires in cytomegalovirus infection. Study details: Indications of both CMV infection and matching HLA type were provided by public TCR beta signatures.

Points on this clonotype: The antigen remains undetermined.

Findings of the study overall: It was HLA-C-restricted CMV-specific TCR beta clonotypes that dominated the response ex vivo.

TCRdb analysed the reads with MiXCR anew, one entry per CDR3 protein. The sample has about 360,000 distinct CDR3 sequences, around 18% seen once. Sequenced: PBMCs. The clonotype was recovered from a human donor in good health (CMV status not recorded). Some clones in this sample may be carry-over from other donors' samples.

The CDR3 loop reads CSGAGALNEQFF. CDR3 DNA: TGCAGCGGGGCAGGGGCCCTCAATGAGCAGTTCTTC. The V and J genes are TRBV29-1 and TRBJ2-1, with D perhaps TRBD1 (6 bases). The V gene lost 7 bases and the J gene lost 6 bases, with 13 bases spanning the gap. The length of the CDR3 is 12 residues. Germline CDR1 SQVTM, CDR2 ANQGSEA.